This T cell receptor beta chain was recorded in a study of blood T cells in healthy people across ages. About 10 milliliters of peripheral blood were drawn from each donor. CDR3 length equals 15 residues. Germline lookup yields CDR1 SQVTM and CDR2 ANQGSEA. The V end was cut by 1 base, the J end by 0 bases, with 12 bases between. Alongside a J-beta primer mix, a sample-barcoded 5' primer served in a second PCR lasting about 7 to 11 cycles. Each cDNA was tagged by a template-switch adaptor containing 12 random nucleotides. Each CDR3 protein gets one entry after TCRdb re-called the 5' RACE reads with MiXCR. In the table there are about 1.7 million distinct CDR3 sequences, roughly 27% of which are singletons.

The chain couples TRBV29-1 to TRBJ1-1; a possible D gene is TRBD1 (6 bases). This receptor was taken from a woman aged 30 to 39 in good health. The sequencing input was blood. The CDR3 bases are TGCAGCGTTGAAGGAGGAAAGGGGGTGAACACTGAAGCTTTCTTT. Its translation is CSVEGGKGVNTEAFF.